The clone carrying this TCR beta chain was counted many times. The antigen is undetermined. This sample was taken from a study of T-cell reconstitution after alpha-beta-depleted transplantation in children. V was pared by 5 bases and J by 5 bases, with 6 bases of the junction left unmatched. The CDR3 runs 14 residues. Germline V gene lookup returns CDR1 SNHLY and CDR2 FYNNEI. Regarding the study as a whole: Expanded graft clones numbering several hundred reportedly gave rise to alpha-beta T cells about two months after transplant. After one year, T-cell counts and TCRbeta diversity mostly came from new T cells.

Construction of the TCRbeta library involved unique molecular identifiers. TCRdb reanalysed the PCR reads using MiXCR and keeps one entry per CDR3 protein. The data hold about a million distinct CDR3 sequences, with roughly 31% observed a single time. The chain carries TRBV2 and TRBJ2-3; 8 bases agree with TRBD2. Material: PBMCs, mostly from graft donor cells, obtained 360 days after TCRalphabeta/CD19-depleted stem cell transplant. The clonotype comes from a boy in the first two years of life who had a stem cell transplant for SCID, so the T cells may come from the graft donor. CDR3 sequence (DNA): TGTGCCAGCAGTCCGGGACTAGGTATAGATACGCAGTATTTT. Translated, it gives CASSPGLGIDTQYF.